This T cell receptor beta chain is drawn from a study of blood T cell repertoires in COVID-19. Study as a whole: Whether acute or convalescent, the COVID-19 samples came from the United States, Italy and Spain.

The CDR3 loop spans 12 amino acids. Per germline, CDR1 SQVTM and CDR2 ANQGSEA. The V segment lost 6 bases and the J segment 6 bases; nucleotides outside the gene matches: 1. Individuals drawn from under 30 US areas were about 18 to 95 years old. Sequencing was performed with immunoSEQ multiplex PCR; in TCRdb, only in-frame clones are kept and a portion is missing. This table holds 60,000 to 80,000 clones, approximately 78% found once. The clonotype originates from a woman aged 35 to 49 with acute COVID-19. Sequenced: PBMCs or T cells enriched from blood (not recorded which). The rearrangement links TRBV29-1 to TRBJ1-5; 11 bases line up with TRBD1. The chain's CDR3 is CSVGTGGQPQHF. CDR3 bases: TGCAGCGTAGGGACAGGGGGTCAGCCCCAGCATTTT.